Sequencing of this T cell receptor (beta chain) was carried out in a study of early T cells in non-severe SARS-CoV-2 infection. In this sample, this clonotype turned up many times. Germline lookup yields CDR1 LGHNT and CDR2 FRNRAP. The V gene lost 0 bases and the J gene lost 3 bases, with 15 bases spanning the gap. The CDR3 is made up of 17 amino acids. TCRdb analysed the 5' RACE reads with MiXCR anew, one entry per CDR3 protein. The sample includes roughly 61,000 distinct CDR3 sequences, roughly a tenth of them seen just once. This clonotype was sampled from an adult who was a healthcare worker with PCR-confirmed SARS-CoV-2 infection or an uninfected control (not recorded which). The sequencing sample was made of whole blood. V gene TRBV12-5 combines with J gene TRBJ1-5; D is unclear. CDR3 amino acids: CASGLVLSGKNNQPQHF. The CDR3 DNA reads TGTGCTAGTGGTTTGGTCCTGAGTGGGAAAAACAATCAGCCCCAGCATTTT.